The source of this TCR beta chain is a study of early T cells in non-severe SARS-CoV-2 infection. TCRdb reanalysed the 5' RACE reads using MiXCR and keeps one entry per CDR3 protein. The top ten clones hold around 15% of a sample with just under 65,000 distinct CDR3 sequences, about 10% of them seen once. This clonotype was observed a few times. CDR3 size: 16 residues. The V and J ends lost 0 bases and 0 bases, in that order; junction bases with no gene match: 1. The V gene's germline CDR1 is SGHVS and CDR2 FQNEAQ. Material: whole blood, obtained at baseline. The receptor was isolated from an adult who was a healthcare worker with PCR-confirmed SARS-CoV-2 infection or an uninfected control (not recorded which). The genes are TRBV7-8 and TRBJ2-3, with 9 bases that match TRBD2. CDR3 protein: CASSLASGSSTDTQYF. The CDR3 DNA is TGTGCCAGCAGCTTAGCTAGCGGGAGTAGCACAGATACGCAGTATTTT.